A selection of T cell receptor beta chains follows, all from one sample in a study of early T cells in non-severe SARS-CoV-2 infection. TCRdb itself ran the 5' RACE reads through MiXCR, one entry per CDR3 protein. The data show roughly 41,000 distinct CDR3 sequences, around 6.1% seen once. Input material: whole blood. These receptor sequences come from an adult who was a healthcare worker with PCR-confirmed SARS-CoV-2 infection or an uninfected control (not recorded which). Each CDR3 is given with its conserved first and last residue. The D gene is left open where the match is weak. Expanded clones get a size class; other rows say once, few or many, or leave the size out.

>14|TRBV5-1|many|TRBJ2-5|TRBD1
TGCGCCAGTTTTAACCCGGGACAGAAAGAGACCCAGTACTTC
CASFNPGQKETQYF
>16|TRBV28|.|TRBJ1-5|.
TGTGCCAGCACTCCACCCGCAGGGGCCGGCGATCAGCCCCAGCATTTT
CASTPPAGAGDQPQHF
>14|TRBV3-1|.|TRBJ2-3|.
TGTGCCAGCAGCCACTCCACAGGGTCCGATACGCAGTATTTT
CASSHSTGSDTQYF
>15|TRBV18|many|TRBJ1-6|.
TGTGCCAGCTCCTGGGAGCAAATCCAGAATTCACCCCTCCACTTT
CASSWEQIQNSPLHF
>13|TRBV6-5|many|TRBJ1-2|.
TGTGCCAGCAGGGGACAAACTAACTATGGCTACACCTTC
CASRGQTNYGYTF
>13|TRBV7-9|few|TRBJ2-1|.
TGTGCCAGCAGCTCCGGGACTCCTAATGAGCAGTTCTTC
CASSSGTPNEQFF
>17|TRBV20-1|many|TRBJ2-7|.
TGCAGTGCTATCTCCGAGACTGCCGATTTTAGCTCCTACGAGCAGTACTTC
CSAISETADFSSYEQYF
>15|TRBV14|.|TRBJ1-1|.
TGTGCCAGCAGCCATTGGAGACAGGAGCACACTGAAGCTTTCTTT
CASSHWRQEHTEAFF
>16|TRBV5-1|many|TRBJ2-3|.
TGCGCCAGCAGCCCCAGGGGTAGCGGCCGAGGAGATACGCAGTATTTT
CASSPRGSGRGDTQYF
>13|TRBV20-1|many|TRBJ1-1|.
TGCAGTGCTAGTCCGAGGGTTTATGCTGAAGCTTTCTTT
CSASPRVYAEAFF
>14|TRBV6-2/TRBV6-3|many|TRBJ2-7|TRBD1
TGTGCCAGCAGAATTGGTGGGACAGTCTACGAGCAGTACTTC
CASRIGGTVYEQYF
>15|TRBV20-1|few|TRBJ2-3|TRBD2
TGCAGTGCTCCACCCTCTAGCGGCAGCACAGATACGCAGTATTTT
CSAPPSSGSTDTQYF
>15|TRBV7-2|many|TRBJ2-7|TRBD2
TGTGCCAGCAGCTTAGTGGCTAGCGGGGGCGAGAAGCAGTACTTC
CASSLVASGGEKQYF
>13|TRBV20-1|many|TRBJ2-1|TRBD2
TGCAGGGCCGGGACTAGCGTTAACAATGAGCAGTTCTTC
CRAGTSVNNEQFF
>17|TRBV14|.|TRBJ2-1|TRBD1
TGTGCCAGCAGCCTAGGTAGACTCAAGGGGGCACACAATGAGCAGTTCTTC
CASSLGRLKGAHNEQFF
>16|TRBV7-2|many|TRBJ2-3|TRBD2
TGTGCCAGCAGCCTGGGACTAGCGGGAGTCGCAGATACGCAGTATTTT
CASSLGLAGVADTQYF
>13|TRBV20-1|many|TRBJ1-2|TRBD1
TGCAGTGCCACACCCGGGACAGGGTATGGCTACACCTTC
CSATPGTGYGYTF
>17|TRBV6-2/TRBV6-3|many|TRBJ2-1|TRBD2
TGTGCCAGCAGTTCGGGACTAGCGGGGGGCTTCTACAATGAGCAGTTCTTC
CASSSGLAGGFYNEQFF
>13|TRBV5-1|few|TRBJ2-7|.
TGCGCCAGCAGCCGGGACATCAACTACGAGCAGTACTTC
CASSRDINYEQYF
>16|TRBV12-3/TRBV12-4|many|TRBJ2-2|TRBD2
TGTGCCAGCAGTTTAGAAACTAGCGCCATCACCGGGGAGCTGTTTTTT
CASSLETSAITGELFF
>14|TRBV28|many|TRBJ1-1|TRBD1
TGTGCCAGCAGTTTGACCCAGGGGGGTACTGAAGCTTTCTTT
CASSLTQGGTEAFF
>15|TRBV20-1|many|TRBJ2-1|TRBD2
TGCAGTGCCGAGTCTGGCGGGAGGGACTCAAATGAGCAGTTCTTC
CSAESGGRDSNEQFF
>14|TRBV28|.|TRBJ2-5|TRBD1
TGTGCCAGCACGGACGGGACAGGGCAAGAGACCCAGTACTTC
CASTDGTGQETQYF
>14|TRBV6-1|.|TRBJ1-5|TRBD1
TGTGCCAGCAGAGGGACAGGGCAACGGCAGCCCCAGCATTTT
CASRGTGQRQPQHF
>15|TRBV6-1|.|TRBJ2-5|.
TGTGCCAGCAGTGGGGGGCCGGGGGCTGTGGAGACCCAGTACTTC
CASSGGPGAVETQYF
>13|TRBV20-1|few|TRBJ1-1|.
TGCAGTGCTAGAGATGGGGGGGCCACTGAAGCTTTCTTT
CSARDGGATEAFF
>11|TRBV9|many|TRBJ1-2|TRBD1
TGTGCCAGCAGCGCGACAGGGATCTACACCTTC
CASSATGIYTF
>15|TRBV2|.|TRBJ2-5|TRBD1
TGTGCCAGCAGTCCGGGACAGGGGTCCTGGGAGACCCAGTACTTC
CASSPGQGSWETQYF
>14|TRBV13|few|TRBJ2-7|TRBD2
TGTGCCAGCAGCTTTGGGAGGGCCCTCCACGAGCAGTACTTC
CASSFGRALHEQYF
>15|TRBV15|many|TRBJ2-7|.
TGTGCCACCAGCAGAGATTCAGCGGTATTTTACGGGCAGTACTTC
CATSRDSAVFYGQYF
>15|TRBV3-1|many|TRBJ1-5|.
TGTGCCAGCAGCCAAGGGACACTCCGTCTTCAGCCCCAGCATTTT
CASSQGTLRLQPQHF
>16|TRBV6-1|few|TRBJ2-3|TRBD2
TGTGCCAGCAGTGCGGTTAGCGGGGGGTTCACAGATACGCAGTATTTT
CASSAVSGGFTDTQYF
>13|TRBV15|many|TRBJ2-3|TRBD2
TGTGCCACCAGCAGCGGTAGCGGGTATACGCAGTATTTT
CATSSGSGYTQYF
>17|TRBV28|few|TRBJ2-7|TRBD2
TGTGCCAGCAGTCCACCGGGACTAGCGGGAGGAAAGTACGAGCAGTACTTC
CASSPPGLAGGKYEQYF
>15|TRBV5-1|many|TRBJ2-6|.
TGCGCCAGCAGCGCCACACCGACCTGGCCCAACGTCCTGACTTTC
CASSATPTWPNVLTF
>15|TRBV4-2|.|TRBJ1-1|TRBD1
TGTGCCAGCAGCAGCAGGGACAGCCAGAACACTGAAGCTTTCTTT
CASSSRDSQNTEAFF
>14|TRBV27|.|TRBJ1-2|.
TGTGCCAGCAGGCCCGCGACTGACCTCTATGGCTACACCTTC
CASRPATDLYGYTF
>15|TRBV20-1|.|TRBJ2-7|TRBD1
TGCAGTGCTAGAGGACCGGGACAGGGTCCCTACGAGCAGTACTTC
CSARGPGQGPYEQYF
>18|TRBV11-3|.|TRBJ2-5|TRBD2
TGTGCCAGCAGCATCGGGACTAGCGGGAGAGCGGGACAAGAGACCCAGTACTTC
CASSIGTSGRAGQETQYF
>11|TRBV20-1|many|TRBJ1-1|.
TGCAGCCCCGTAGGGAACACTGAAGCTTTCTTT
CSPVGNTEAFF
>13|TRBV7-2|many|TRBJ2-2|.
TGTGCCAGCAGCAGTGGGAACACCGGGGAGCTGTTTTTT
CASSSGNTGELFF
>16|TRBV6-1|many|TRBJ1-5|TRBD1
TGTGCCAGCAGTGAAATGGGAGGGGGCTTGGGTCAGCCCCAGCATTTT
CASSEMGGGLGQPQHF
>19|TRBV6-6|many|TRBJ1-5|.
TGTGCCAGCACCCTCGTGCGAGGGGGACCCGTACAAGCAAATCAGCCCCAGCATTTT
CASTLVRGGPVQANQPQHF
>17|TRBV4-1|many|TRBJ2-4|.
TGCGCCAGCAGCCAACAAAACCTAAGGACGACCAAAAACATTCAGTACTTC
CASSQQNLRTTKNIQYF
>15|TRBV20-1|many|TRBJ1-5|TRBD1
TGCAGTGCTGGGACCGGGACAGGGGCTCTTCAGCCCCAGCATTTT
CSAGTGTGALQPQHF
>17|TRBV20-1|few|TRBJ2-5|TRBD2
TGCAGTGCACCGGGACTAGCGGGAGGTCCGTACCAAGAGACCCAGTACTTC
CSAPGLAGGPYQETQYF